This is a list of T cell receptor beta chains from one sample in a study of patients and donors after allogeneic stem cell transplantation. Each CDR3 protein gets one entry after TCRdb re-called the RT-PCR reads with MiXCR. The sample yields roughly 940,000 distinct CDR3 sequences, under 20% seen once. Source material: blood, either unsorted or a sorted T cell fraction (not recorded which). These TCRs come from a human donor who was either an allogeneic HSCT recipient or a stem cell or donor lymphocyte infusion donor (not recorded which). It is not recorded whose cells these are; they may come from a transplant donor. CDR3s include the opening cysteine and the closing phenylalanine or tryptophan. D genes are given only for firm matches. The listing skips clone size in some rows; elsewhere it reads once, few, many or a size class.

J gene	D gene	V gene	clone size	CDR3 DNA	CDR3 protein
TRBJ2-1	-	TRBV6-2/TRBV6-3	-	TGTGCCAGCAGTTACCCTTGGGGATGGGGCTCCTACAATGAGCAGTTCTTC	CASSYPWGWGSYNEQFF
TRBJ2-7	-	TRBV12-3/TRBV12-4	many	TGTGCCAGCAGTTATGGGGGACCTAACTACGAGCAGTACTTC	CASSYGGPNYEQYF
TRBJ2-7	-	TRBV2	-	TGTGCCAGCCGAGAAGCCTACGAGCAGTACTTC	CASREAYEQYF
TRBJ2-1	-	TRBV4-3	few	TGCGCCAGCAGCCAAGATAGAGGCGGGCCAATTAATGAGCAGTTCTTC	CASSQDRGGPINEQFF
TRBJ2-7	TRBD1	TRBV10-3	few	TGTGCCATCAGTGAGGACAGGGGCTACGAGCAGTACTTC	CAISEDRGYEQYF
TRBJ2-1	-	TRBV29-1	-	TGCACCATATGGGGCACCAACTACAATGAGCAGTTCTTC	CTIWGTNYNEQFF
TRBJ1-1	-	TRBV12-3/TRBV12-4	few	TGTGCCAGCAGTCCGCCCAGCCCGGCCATGAACACTGAAGCTTTCTTT	CASSPPSPAMNTEAFF
TRBJ1-6	-	TRBV20-1	few	TGCAGTGCTAGAGATAGTACGGGGGGGACTACTAATTCACCCCTCCACTTT	CSARDSTGGTTNSPLHF
TRBJ2-5	-	TRBV10-3	-	TGTGCCACCGTGACAGGAGAGGGAACAGATGAGACCCAGTACTTC	CATVTGEGTDETQYF
TRBJ2-5	TRBD2	TRBV5-1	few	TGCGCCAGCAGCTTGGCTAGCGGGGGAACTCAAGAGACCCAGTACTTC	CASSLASGGTQETQYF
TRBJ1-5	-	TRBV5-8	few	TGTGCCAGCAGCTTGGTGGTGGGGACAAACAATCAGCCCCAGCATTTT	CASSLVVGTNNQPQHF
TRBJ2-7	-	TRBV13	few	TGTGCCAGCAGCTTGGGGGTCGGAGTGTACGAGCAGTACTTC	CASSLGVGVYEQYF
TRBJ2-5	TRBD2	TRBV7-8	few	TGTGCCAGCAGCTTAAGCGGGGCCACCCAAGAGACCCAGTACTTC	CASSLSGATQETQYF
TRBJ1-3	-	TRBV7-2	-	TGTGCCAGCAGCTTAAGAGGTTCGCCCGGAAACACCATATATTTT	CASSLRGSPGNTIYF
TRBJ2-1	-	TRBV4-3	few	TGCGCCAGCAGCCAAGGAGAAGTAGCGGACCTCTACAATGAGCAGTTCTTC	CASSQGEVADLYNEQFF
TRBJ2-2	-	TRBV12-3/TRBV12-4	-	TGTGACAGCGGTGGCGGGGCATACACCGGGGAGCTGTTTTTT	CDSGGGAYTGELFF
TRBJ2-2	-	TRBV30	-	TGTGCCTGGACGGGTTACACCGGGGAGCTGTTTTTT	CAWTGYTGELFF
TRBJ1-1	-	TRBV18	few	TGTGCCAGCTCACCAAGGGGCAGGGAGAACACTGAAGCTTTCTTT	CASSPRGRENTEAFF
TRBJ2-1	TRBD1	TRBV27	-	TGTGCCAGCAGTAAAAATTTGGGGGACAGGGGGCTCAATGAGCAGTTCTTC	CASSKNLGDRGLNEQFF
TRBJ1-1	-	TRBV5-1	many	TGCGCCAGCAGCGTGGGTCCAGGGCTAAACACTGAAGCTTTCTTT	CASSVGPGLNTEAFF
TRBJ1-2	-	TRBV20-1	many	TGCAGTGCGATCGGGGTCTATGGCTACACCTTC	CSAIGVYGYTF
TRBJ2-1	TRBD2	TRBV7-2	-	TGTGCCAGCCGGGTAGCGGGGACCTACAATGAGCAGTTCTTC	CASRVAGTYNEQFF
TRBJ2-5	-	TRBV2	few	TGTGCCAGCAGTTCACAAATTACAGGGTCCAGGGAGACCCAGTACTTC	CASSSQITGSRETQYF
TRBJ1-2	-	TRBV7-2	few	TGTGCCAGCAGCTTGGAGGGGGGGGTTCTATATGGCTACACCTTC	CASSLEGGVLYGYTF
TRBJ2-1	-	TRBV6-2/TRBV6-3	-	TGTGCCAGCAGTTACTCGTTCCGGGACGGGTCCTATAATGAGCAGTTCTTC	CASSYSFRDGSYNEQFF
TRBJ2-7	-	TRBV28	-	TGTGCCAGCAGTTTAGGGACGGCCCTCTACGAGCAGTACTTC	CASSLGTALYEQYF
TRBJ2-1	-	TRBV5-1	many	TGCGCCAGCAGCTTGGTAAACTCCTACAATGAGCAGTTCTTC	CASSLVNSYNEQFF
TRBJ2-1	-	TRBV5-1	-	TGCGCCAGCAGCGGGTGGTGGGACGGATTGTACAATGAGCAGTTCTTC	CASSGWWDGLYNEQFF
TRBJ2-7	TRBD1	TRBV5-1	-	TGCGCCAGCAGCTCTACCACAGGGGGCTACGAGCAGTACTTC	CASSSTTGGYEQYF
TRBJ1-4	-	TRBV12-3/TRBV12-4	many	TGTGCCAGCAGTTTAGCGCGGGGACCCGGTGAAAAACTGTTTTTT	CASSLARGPGEKLFF
TRBJ1-2	-	TRBV7-2	few	TGTGCCAGCAGCCCCGGACTCAGCCACTATGGCTACACCTTC	CASSPGLSHYGYTF
TRBJ2-3	TRBD2	TRBV4-1	few	TGCGCCAGCAGCTCCCGGGGAGCGGGGGGTACGCAGTATTTT	CASSSRGAGGTQYF
TRBJ1-2	TRBD1	TRBV7-9	many	TGTGCCAGCAGCTTCCGGGACAGGAGACCGTCTAACTATGGCTACACCTTC	CASSFRDRRPSNYGYTF